The text below deals with one T cell receptor (beta chain). Its antigen is unknown. This sample was included in a study of shared clonotypes between healthy human individuals. About the study: CD8 memory received one plate per donor, CD8 naive two, CD4 memory three and CD4 naive three. The study, taken as a whole, reports: Only blood samples were collected, and tissue repertoires likely differ.

It was CD45RO-negative cells, positively selected for CCR7, that made up naive CD8 cells, with terminally differentiated effector memory CD45RA+ cells excluded. All participating donors were Caucasian adults from Nashville, Tennessee. The germline V and J ends were trimmed by 8 bases and 7 bases, with 18 bases remaining between them. Per the germline V gene, CDR1 is SQVTM and CDR2 is ANQGSEA. The CDR3 sequence is 13 residues long. The protocol was immunoSEQ multiplex PCR, while the TCRdb copy is restricted to in-frame clones and leaves out a portion. The sample holds some 2,100,000 clones, under 95% seen once.

This clonotype was sampled from a man in his late teens or twenties in good health. Some clones in this sample may be carry-over from other donors' samples. The sample taken for sequencing was naive CD8+ T cells from PBMCs. The rearrangement joins TRBV29-1 to TRBJ2-1; the D call may be TRBD1 or TRBD2 (6 bases each). The DNA for the CDR3 is TGCAGCACCGGGGGCAGGTCTCGGAATGAGCAGTTCTTC. It is translated as CSTGGRSRNEQFF.